This T cell receptor (beta chain) was profiled in a study of blood T cell repertoires in COVID-19. The overall study: Samples of COVID-19 (acute and convalescent) were obtained from the United States, Italy and Spain. T cells, B-cell-depleted T cells, or PBMCs supplied cDNA or gDNA.

Participants' own reports of clinical history determined their cohort assignment. TCRdb's table, derived via immunoSEQ multiplex PCR, lists solely in-frame clones and lacks some. The sample comprises 150,000 to 200,000 clones, roughly 82% of which are singletons, and around 8.6% rests with the top ten. Germline V gives CDR1 LNHDA, CDR2 SQIVND (reference sequence). The CDR3 is 18 residues long. V shed 6 bases and J 2 bases; nucleotides not matched to a gene: 16. The rearrangement links TRBV19 to TRBJ1-3; 7 bases match TRBD1. Specimen: PBMCs or T cells enriched from blood (not recorded which). This receptor was obtained from a woman in her twenties or thirties who had recovered from COVID-19. The CDR3 loop is CASRGLGGQTSTGNTIYF. CDR3 nucleotides: TGTGCCAGTAGGGGCCTGGGGGGACAGACTTCGACTGGAAACACCATATATTTT.